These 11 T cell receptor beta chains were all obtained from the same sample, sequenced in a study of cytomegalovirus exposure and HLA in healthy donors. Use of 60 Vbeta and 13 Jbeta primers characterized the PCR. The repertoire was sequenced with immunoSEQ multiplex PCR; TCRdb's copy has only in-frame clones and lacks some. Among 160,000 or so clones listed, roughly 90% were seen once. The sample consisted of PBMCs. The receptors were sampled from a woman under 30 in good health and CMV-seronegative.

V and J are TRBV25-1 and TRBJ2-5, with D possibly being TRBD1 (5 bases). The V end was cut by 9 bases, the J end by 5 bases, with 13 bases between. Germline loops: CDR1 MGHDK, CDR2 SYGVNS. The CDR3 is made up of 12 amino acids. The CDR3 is CARPRGRETQYF. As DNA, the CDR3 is TGTGCCAGACCTAGGGGAAGGGAGACCCAGTACTTC.

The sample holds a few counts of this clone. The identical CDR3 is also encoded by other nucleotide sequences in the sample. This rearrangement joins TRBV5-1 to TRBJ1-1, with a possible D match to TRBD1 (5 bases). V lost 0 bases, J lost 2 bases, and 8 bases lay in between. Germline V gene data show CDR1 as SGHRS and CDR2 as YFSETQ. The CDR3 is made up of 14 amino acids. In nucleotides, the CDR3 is TGCGCCAGCAGCTTGGTGGGGGGTAACACTGAAGCTTTCTTT. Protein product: CASSLVGGNTEAFF.

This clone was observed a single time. CDR3 residues: CASSSRQGYGYTF. CDR3 in DNA: TGTGCCAGTAGTTCCCGACAGGGGTATGGCTACACCTTC. V is TRBV19 and J is TRBJ1-2, with TRBD1 matching 8 bases. Losses at the gene ends were 5 bases for V and 5 bases for J; bases not matched to a gene: 4. The CDR3 extends over 13 amino acids. Per germline, CDR1 LNHDA and CDR2 SQIVND (reference sequence).

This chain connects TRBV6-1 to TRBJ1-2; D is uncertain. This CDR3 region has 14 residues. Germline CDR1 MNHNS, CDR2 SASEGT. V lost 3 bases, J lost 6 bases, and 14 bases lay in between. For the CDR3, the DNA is TGTGCCAGCAGTGAGTCGGGGATAGAGGATGGCTACACCTTC. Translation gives CASSESGIEDGYTF.

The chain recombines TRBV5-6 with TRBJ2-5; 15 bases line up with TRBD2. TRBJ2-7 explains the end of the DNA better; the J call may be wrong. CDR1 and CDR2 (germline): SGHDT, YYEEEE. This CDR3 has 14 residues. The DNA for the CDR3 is TGTGCCAGCAGGGGACTAGCGGGAGGACTCGAGCAGTACTTC. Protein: CASRGLAGGLEQYF.

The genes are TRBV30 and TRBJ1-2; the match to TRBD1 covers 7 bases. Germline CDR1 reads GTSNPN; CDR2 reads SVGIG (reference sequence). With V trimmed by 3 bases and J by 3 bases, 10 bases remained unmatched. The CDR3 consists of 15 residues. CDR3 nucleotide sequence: TGTGCCTGGAGCGAAAAACAGGGGATGTACTATGGCTACACCTTC. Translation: CAWSEKQGMYYGYTF.

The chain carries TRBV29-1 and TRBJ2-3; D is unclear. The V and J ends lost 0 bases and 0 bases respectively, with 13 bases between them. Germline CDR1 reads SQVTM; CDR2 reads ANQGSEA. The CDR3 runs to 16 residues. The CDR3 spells CSVEDGRFSSTDTQYF. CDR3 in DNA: TGCAGCGTTGAAGATGGCAGATTCTCTAGCACAGATACGCAGTATTTT.

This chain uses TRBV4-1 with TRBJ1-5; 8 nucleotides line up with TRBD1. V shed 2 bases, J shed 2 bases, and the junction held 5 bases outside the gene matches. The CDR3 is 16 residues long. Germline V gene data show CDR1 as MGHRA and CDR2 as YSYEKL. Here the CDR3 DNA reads TGCGCCAGCAGCCAAAGGACAGGGAAGGGCAATCAGCCCCAGCATTTT. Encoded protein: CASSQRTGKGNQPQHF.

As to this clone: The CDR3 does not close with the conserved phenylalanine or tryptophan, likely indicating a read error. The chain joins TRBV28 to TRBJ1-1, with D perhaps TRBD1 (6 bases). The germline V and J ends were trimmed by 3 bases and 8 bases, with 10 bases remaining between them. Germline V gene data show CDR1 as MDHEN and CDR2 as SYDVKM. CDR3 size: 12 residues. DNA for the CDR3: TGTGCCAGCAGTTTGGCGGGGGCGGAAGCTTTCCTT. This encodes CASSLAGAEAFL.

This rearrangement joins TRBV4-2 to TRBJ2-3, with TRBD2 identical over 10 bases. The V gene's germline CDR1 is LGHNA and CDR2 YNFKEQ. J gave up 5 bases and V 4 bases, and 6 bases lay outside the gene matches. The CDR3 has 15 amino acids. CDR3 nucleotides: TGTGCCAGCAGCCCTAGGACTAGCGGCCTAGATACGCAGTATTTT. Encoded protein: CASSPRTSGLDTQYF.

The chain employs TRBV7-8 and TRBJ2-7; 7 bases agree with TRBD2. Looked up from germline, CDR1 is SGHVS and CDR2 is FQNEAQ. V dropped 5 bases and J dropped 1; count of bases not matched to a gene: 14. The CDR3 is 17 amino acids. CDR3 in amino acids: CASSPPPGAGVSYEQYF. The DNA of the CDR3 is TGTGCCAGCAGCCCACCTCCTGGCGCGGGGGTTTCCTACGAGCAGTACTTC.